The 11 T cell receptor beta chains given below trace back to one sample, sequenced in a study of T cell clonotyping in hematopoietic cell transplantation. The time point was: recipient sample about 28 days before transplant, after cytoreduction. The repertoire was sequenced with immunoSEQ multiplex PCR; TCRdb's copy has only in-frame clones and lacks some. The table shows around 13,000 clones, with over 80% occurring only once. This specimen consisted of peripheral blood mononuclear cells, obtained before stem cell transplant. These receptors all come from a man aged 55 to 70 with acute myeloid leukemia. Some clones in this sample may be carry-over from other donors' samples.

The V call is TRBV4-1, the J call TRBJ2-3; D unresolved. CDR1 is MGHRA and CDR2 is YSYEKL in the germline V gene. The V and J ends lost 4 bases and 6 bases respectively, with 11 bases between them. CDR3 size: 13 residues. CDR3 residues: CASSPTLWDTQYF. The CDR3 nucleotides are TGCGCCAGCAGCCCCACCCTCTGGGATACGCAGTATTTT.

This clone appeared a few times. The chain uses TRBV6-4 and TRBJ2-1, with D uncertain. The length of the CDR3 is 16 residues. The V gene's germline CDR1 is MRHNA and CDR2 SNTAGT. Trimming left V 0 bases short and J 0 bases short, with 9 bases between. The CDR3 DNA follows: TGTGCCAGCAGTGACTCGACGTATTCCTCCTACAATGAGCAGTTCTTC. This codes for CASSDSTYSSYNEQFF.

The chain is built from TRBV2 and TRBJ2-1; D may match TRBD1 or TRBD2 (5 bases each). The germline V and J ends were trimmed by 2 bases and 8 bases, with 13 bases remaining between them. This CDR3 contains 14 residues. CDR1 and CDR2 from the germline V gene are SNHLY and FYNNEI. CDR3 sequence reads: CASSEWDPQDEQFF. The CDR3 DNA sequence: TGTGCCAGCAGTGAATGGGACCCTCAGGATGAGCAGTTCTTC.

There are a few counts of this clone. The chain links TRBV5-1 to TRBJ1-1, with TRBD1 identical over 9 bases. CDR3 size: 17 residues. Looked up from germline, CDR1 is SGHRS and CDR2 is YFSETQ. The J segment lost 4 bases and the V segment lost 4 bases, leaving 14 bases of the junction unmatched. Here the CDR3 DNA reads TGCGCCAGCAGCGAGGCTAAGACAGGGGGTGAGAGCACTGAAGCTTTCTTT. Its translation: CASSEAKTGGESTEAFF.

The DNA for the CDR3 is TGTGCCAGCAGTGACGGAGGTTTGTTTGAGCAGTTCTTC. It yields the protein CASSDGGLFEQFF. The rearrangement joins TRBV2 to TRBJ2-1; tentative D call: TRBD2 (5 bases). This CDR3 comprises 13 residues. V lost 3 bases and J lost 9, with 12 bases in between. Germline-derived CDR1 and CDR2 are SNHLY and FYNNEI.

The rearrangement joins TRBV5-4 to TRBJ2-6; no reliable D call. The CDR3 totals 16 residues. Between the trimmed V and J ends, which lost 0 bases and 0 bases, there was a span of 7 bases. Germline CDR1 is SGHNT and CDR2 is YYREEE (reference sequence). The CDR3 loop is CASSLVSASGANVLTF. For the CDR3, the DNA is TGTGCCAGCAGCTTGGTTTCGGCCTCTGGGGCCAACGTCCTGACTTTC.

V usage is TRBV4-1 and J usage is TRBJ2-4, with TRBD2 identical over 7 bases. Germline CDR1 reads MGHRA; CDR2 reads YSYEKL. The V gene end was trimmed by 2 bases and the J gene end by 6 bases; junction bases not matched to a gene: 10. CDR3 length equals 16 residues. The DNA for the CDR3 is TGCGCCAGCAGCCAACTGTGGCGGGGCGGGAGAAACATTCAGTACTTC. Its translation: CASSQLWRGGRNIQYF.

The DNA for the CDR3 is TGTGCCACCGCGGGGGAGACCCAGTACTTC. Amino acid sequence: CATAGETQYF. The genes are TRBV2 and TRBJ2-5, with a weak D call TRBD2 (6 bases). The CDR3 has 10 amino acids. Trimming pared 10 bases from V and 5 bases from J, leaving 8 bases between. The germline CDR1 and CDR2 sequences are SNHLY and FYNNEI.

This chain links TRBV28 with TRBJ1-2, with TRBD1 as a possible D gene (6 bases). Germline V CDR1 and CDR2: MDHEN, SYDVKM. This CDR3 contains 16 residues. The ends were cut back, 6 bases at V and 5 bases at J, with 22 bases in the middle. For the CDR3, the DNA is TGTGCCAGCAGCCTTGTCGCGGACAGTCCCTCTTATGGCTACACCTTC. Translation: CASSLVADSPSYGYTF.

The chain recombines TRBV29-1 with TRBJ2-3, with TRBD2 matching 11 bases. V was clipped by 6 bases and J by 4 bases; unmatched bases: 3. Germline assignment: CDR1 SQVTM and CDR2 ANQGSEA. The CDR3 runs 13 residues. The CDR3 sequence: CSVTSGVADTQYF. In DNA, the CDR3 is TGCAGCGTGACTAGCGGGGTTGCAGATACGCAGTATTTT.

This clone was picked up a small number of times. The chain carries TRBV7-6 and TRBJ1-2; 7 bases are shared with TRBD1. Trimming cost V 1 base and J 6 bases; bases outside gene matches: 11. The CDR3 is made up of 16 amino acids. From germline, CDR1 is SGHVS and CDR2 FNYEAQ. The DNA for the CDR3 is TGTGCCAGCAGCTTAGTGCCCGCCGACAGGGTGAATGGCTACACCTTC. Protein sequence: CASSLVPADRVNGYTF.